The 25 T cell receptor beta chains below were found in one sample sequenced in a study of shared clonotypes between healthy human individuals. CD45RO negativity and positive selection for CCR7 defined naive CD8 cells, a population that excluded terminally differentiated effector memory CD45RA+ cells. The data were produced by immunoSEQ multiplex PCR, yet TCRdb's version contains in-frame clones alone and is incomplete. Here the sample spans about 680,000 clones, about 92% being singletons. The specimen sequenced was naive CD8+ T cells sorted from blood. Receptor source: a man aged 25-45 years in good health.

V usage is TRBV29-1 and J usage is TRBJ2-4; 10 positions match TRBD1. Germline assignment: CDR1 SQVTM and CDR2 ANQGSEA. Trimming at V came to 3 bases and at J to 3 bases, leaving 5 bases not matched to a gene. The CDR3 covers 15 residues. The CDR3 nucleotides read TGCAGCGTTGAGATCCGGGACAGGGGCAAAAACATTCAGTACTTC. It yields the protein CSVEIRDRGKNIQYF.

The V and J genes are TRBV6-1 and TRBJ2-7; weak D call: TRBD2 (5 bases). This CDR3 has 17 residues. The V end lost 0 bases, the J end lost 5 bases, and 20 bases lay between the germline ends. CDR1 MNHNS and CDR2 SASEGT come from the germline V gene. In DNA form, the CDR3 reads TGTGCCAGCAGTGAAGCAAGAACGGGTCTGAGGCGGGACGAGCAGTACTTC. It is translated as CASSEARTGLRRDEQYF.

The chain recombines TRBV5-6 with TRBJ2-7; D is unresolved. The CDR3 is 13 residues long. V was shortened by 4 bases and J by 0 bases, with 8 bases between the two germline ends. Germline assignment: CDR1 SGHDT and CDR2 YYEEEE. CDR3 DNA sequence: TGTGCCAGCAGCCAAAAGAGCTCCTACGAGCAGTACTTC. It translates to CASSQKSSYEQYF.

V and J are TRBV29-1 and TRBJ2-7; D unclear. From germline, CDR1 is SQVTM and CDR2 ANQGSEA. Trimming left V 5 bases short and J 0 bases short, with 11 bases between. The CDR3 contains 13 residues. The CDR3 spells CSVFLGSSYEQYF. The CDR3 bases are TGCAGCGTTTTTCTCGGCAGCTCCTACGAGCAGTACTTC.

The chain employs TRBV27 and TRBJ2-7; 9 bases fit TRBD1. Germline V gives CDR1 MNHEY, CDR2 SMNVEV (reference sequence). The V gene end was trimmed by 6 bases and the J gene end by 3 bases; junction bases not matched to a gene: 9. The CDR3 is 15 residues long. The CDR3 protein is CASRIIGTGIYEQYF. The CDR3 nucleotides are TGTGCCAGCAGGATTATCGGGACAGGGATCTACGAGCAGTACTTC.

The chain carries TRBV27 and TRBJ2-7; no definite D call. Per germline, CDR1 MNHEY and CDR2 SMNVEV (reference sequence). With 7 bases removed from V and 0 bases from J, the gap between germline ends came to 4 bases. This CDR3 region has 11 residues. The CDR3 DNA is TGTGCCAGCACCAACTCCTACGAGCAGTACTTC. It yields the protein CASTNSYEQYF.

This clone was picked up one time. CDR3 protein: CASSLTGADTGELFF. In nucleotides, the CDR3 is TGTGCCAGCAGCTTAACAGGGGCCGACACCGGGGAGCTGTTTTTT. The chain uses TRBV7-3 and TRBJ2-2; tentatively, D is TRBD1 (5 bases). V was clipped by 0 bases and J by 3 bases, with 8 bases between them. The CDR3 totals 15 residues. CDR1 is SGHTA, CDR2 FQGTGA, per germline.

The chain joins TRBV25-1 to TRBJ2-5; TRBD2 is a possible D gene (6 bases). Trimming took off 2 bases at V and 12 bases at J, with 16 bases between the two ends. The germline gives CDR1 MGHDK, CDR2 SYGVNS. This CDR3 contains 13 residues. CDR3 nucleotides: TGTGCCAGCAGTGAAGTCCGGAGGGCCCCAAAGTACTTC. This sequence encodes CASSEVRRAPKYF.

This clone is a singleton in its sample. V is TRBV5-1 and J is TRBJ2-7; a possible D gene is TRBD1 (6 bases). The CDR3 spans 14 residues. V shed 3 bases and J shed 5 bases, with 15 bases lying between them. Germline assignment: CDR1 SGHRS and CDR2 YFSETQ. The CDR3 loop reads CASSSGHQGDEQYF. DNA of the CDR3: TGCGCCAGCAGCTCGGGACACCAAGGGGACGAGCAGTACTTC.

The CDR3 coding sequence is TGTGCCAGCAGTTTCCTCGGGACAGGGACCCCCAATGAGCAGTTCTTC. As protein: CASSFLGTGTPNEQFF. The rearrangement uses TRBV27 and TRBJ2-1, with 9 bases fitting TRBD1. Per the germline V gene, CDR1 is MNHEY and CDR2 is SMNVEV (reference sequence). CDR3 length: 16 residues. The V gene end was trimmed by 3 bases and the J gene end by 6 bases; junction bases not matched to a gene: 9.

This clone showed up just once. This specimen includes other DNA sequences encoding the same CDR3. The chain couples TRBV19 to TRBJ2-7, with 7 nucleotides matching TRBD1. CDR1 is LNHDA, CDR2 SQIVND, per germline (reference sequence). The CDR3 contains 14 residues. The V segment lost 3 bases and the J segment 1 base; nucleotides outside the gene matches: 3. The CDR3 region is CASSMAGGSYEQYF. The CDR3 region has the DNA TGTGCCAGTAGTATGGCAGGGGGATCCTACGAGCAGTACTTC. The whole variable domain, remainder taken from reference TRBV19 and TRBJ2-7, is DGGITQSPKYLFRKEGQNVTLSCEQNLNHDAMYWYRQDPGQGLRLIYYSQIVNDFQKGDIAEGYSVSREKKESFPLTVTSAQKNPTAFYLCASSMAGGSYEQYFGPGTRLTVT.

This clone appeared a single time. This same CDR3 is encoded by further DNA sequences in the sample. The rearrangement links TRBV4-1 to TRBJ2-1, with 12 bases identical to TRBD2. V gave up 3 bases and J gave up 2 bases; unmatched junction bases: 2. The germline gives CDR1 MGHRA, CDR2 YSYEKL. This CDR3 spans 16 amino acids. This CDR3 reads CASSHRLAGAYNEQFF. The CDR3 bases are TGCGCCAGCAGCCACCGACTAGCGGGAGCCTACAATGAGCAGTTCTTC.

The chain employs TRBV15 and TRBJ2-5; TRBD2 is a possible D gene (6 bases). The CDR3 has 13 amino acids. The germline V gene encodes CDR1 LNHNV and CDR2 YYDKDF (reference sequence). V lost 6 bases and J 2 bases, leaving 10 bases between the germline ends. The chain's CDR3 is CATSVRGQETQYF. For the CDR3, the DNA is TGTGCCACCAGTGTCCGGGGGCAAGAGACCCAGTACTTC.

The chain uses TRBV5-6 and TRBJ2-7; 7 positions match TRBD1. This CDR3 comprises 13 residues. Germline-derived CDR1 and CDR2 are SGHDT and YYEEEE. J gave up 5 bases and V 4 bases, and 6 bases lay outside the gene matches. CDR3 coding DNA: TGTGCCAGCAGCCCCACAGGGGCTCACGAGCAGTACTTC. Translating it yields CASSPTGAHEQYF.

V is TRBV27 and J is TRBJ1-5; D unclear. The germline V gene has CDR1 MNHEY and CDR2 SMNVEV (reference sequence). V lost 5 bases, J lost 1 base, and 12 bases lay in between. This CDR3 is 15 amino acids long. This CDR3 reads CASSMLYGSNQPQHF. The DNA for the CDR3 is TGTGCCAGCAGTATGCTTTATGGGAGCAATCAGCCCCAGCATTTT.

Written as DNA, the CDR3 is TGTGCCAGCAGCTCAGGGGATGGGAGCAATCAGCCCCAGCATTTT. Translating gives CASSSGDGSNQPQHF. The chain joins TRBV28 to TRBJ1-5, with D maybe TRBD1 (6 bases). The length of the CDR3 is 15 residues. Germline lookup yields CDR1 MDHEN and CDR2 SYDVKM. V was trimmed by 6 bases and J by 1 base, leaving 13 bases between them.

Only a few counts were recorded for this clone. This sequence joins TRBV27 and TRBJ2-7; D is undetermined. V dropped 3 bases and J dropped 6 bases, with 3 bases sitting between them. This CDR3 comprises 10 residues. Germline-derived CDR1 and CDR2 are MNHEY and SMNVEV (reference sequence). Here the CDR3 DNA reads TGTGCCAGCAGTTTCCCCGAGCAGTACTTC. Residues: CASSFPEQYF.

The rearrangement joins TRBV28 to TRBJ2-7; 9 positions agree with TRBD2. Unmatched junction bases numbered 14, after V lost 8 bases and J lost 9 bases. CDR1 MDHEN and CDR2 SYDVKM come from the germline V gene. The CDR3 consists of 14 residues. For the CDR3, the DNA is TGTGCCAGCTGGGCTAGCGGGACTGGGGATGGGCAGTACTTC. Its translation: CASWASGTGDGQYF.

As for this clone: Within the sample, other DNA sequences also encode this same CDR3. This chain uses TRBV4-1 with TRBJ2-7, with D unclear. The V gene's germline CDR1 is MGHRA and CDR2 YSYEKL. Trimming took 0 bases from V and 1 from J, leaving 7 bases between them. CDR3 length: 14 residues. CDR3 in DNA: TGCGCCAGCAGCCAAGAGGGAAGTTCCTACGAGCAGTACTTC. Its protein product is CASSQEGSSYEQYF.

The rearrangement joins TRBV7-9 to TRBJ2-2; 10 nucleotides align to TRBD1. V gave up 6 bases and J gave up 4 bases; unmatched junction bases: 8. Germline lookup yields CDR1 SEHNR and CDR2 FQNEAQ (reference sequence). The CDR3 is 16 amino acids. CDR3 nucleotides: TGTGCCAGCAGATCCCGGACAGGGGGGGGCACCGGGGAGCTGTTTTTT. Its protein product is CASRSRTGGGTGELFF.

In regard to this clone: A junction boundary mismatches the germline segment, possibly from a read error. Within the sample, other DNA sequences also encode this same CDR3. The chain uses TRBV5-1 and TRBJ2-7; D may match TRBD1 or TRBD2 (5 bases each). In germline, CDR1 is SGHRS, CDR2 YFSETQ. The CDR3 has 13 residues. CDR3 sequence: CASSLGVGYEQYF. In DNA, the CDR3 is TGCGCCAGCAGTTTGGGGGTAGGCTACGAGCAGTACTTC.

About this clone: Other DNA variants within this sample encode the same CDR3. The V gene is TRBV5-1, the J gene TRBJ2-3; no definite D call. V lost 0 bases to trimming and J lost 1 base, with 6 bases between them. The CDR3 length is 14 residues. Germline lookup yields CDR1 SGHRS and CDR2 YFSETQ. This CDR3 is CASSLAVGTDTQYF. The DNA of the CDR3 is TGCGCCAGCAGCTTGGCCGTTGGCACAGATACGCAGTATTTT.

V gene TRBV11-2 combines with J gene TRBJ2-3, with 8 bases fitting TRBD2. Germline CDR1 reads SGHAT; CDR2 reads FQNNGV. There are 16 residues in the CDR3. V dropped 1 base and J dropped 3; count of bases not matched to a gene: 6. The CDR3 spells CASSLGISGITDTQYF. DNA of the CDR3: TGTGCCAGCAGCTTAGGTATTAGCGGGATTACAGATACGCAGTATTTT. The entire variable domain, with the rest obtained from reference TRBV11-2 and TRBJ2-3, is as follows: EAGVAQSPRYKIIEKRQSVAFWCNPISGHATLYWYQQILGQGPKLLIQFQNNGVVDDSQLPKDRFSAERLKGVDSTLKIQPAKLEDSAVYLCASSLGISGITDTQYFGPGTRLTVL.

V is TRBV5-6 and J is TRBJ2-7, with TRBD2 matching over 8 bases. CDR1 and CDR2 (germline): SGHDT, YYEEEE. The J segment lost 6 bases and the V segment lost 0 bases, leaving 8 bases of the junction unmatched. The CDR3 is 15 residues long. CDR3 region: CASSLDGASGLEQYF. In nucleotides, the CDR3 is TGTGCCAGCAGCTTGGACGGCGCTAGCGGGCTCGAGCAGTACTTC.

Points on this clone: The sample holds other DNA sequences that translate to the same CDR3. The chain carries TRBV2 and TRBJ2-1; D is tentatively TRBD1 or TRBD2 (5 bases each). The CDR3 has 10 residues. V was clipped by 4 bases and J by 10 bases, with 5 bases between them. CDR1 and CDR2 (germline): SNHLY, FYNNEI. CDR3 sequence (DNA): TGTGCCAGCAGTGGGGGGGAGCAGTTCTTC. Amino acid sequence: CASSGGEQFF.